This T cell receptor (beta chain) was identified in a study of cytomegalovirus exposure and HLA in healthy donors. Study background: Approximately 81% of around 400 genotyped donors fell in the Caucasian-associated ancestry cluster. Study observations and caveats: Among TCR beta chains of equal frequency, HLA-associated ones were more clonally expanded in a later analysis. Usually a TCR sequence was rare, but some public TCRs were found in many donors.

As for the donors, each was a healthy bone marrow donor. In the PCR, 60 Vbeta and 13 Jbeta primers were used. This table comes from immunoSEQ multiplex PCR, and its TCRdb copy is limited to in-frame clones, with some not included. Of tens of thousands of clones in the sample, under 85% are singletons; the top ten hold about 5%. A word on this clone: Its antigen is undetermined. Other DNA sequences of this sample code for an identical CDR3.

The CDR3 sequence is 15 residues long. In germline, CDR1 is MDHEN, CDR2 SYDVKM. V was clipped by 2 bases and J by 4 bases; unmatched bases: 4. The chain links TRBV28 to TRBJ1-5, with 8 bases fitting TRBD1. The receptor comes from a male donor in good health and CMV-seropositive. Sequencing was performed on PBMCs. This CDR3 is CASSLIQGANQPQHF. The CDR3 coding sequence is TGTGCCAGCAGTTTAATTCAGGGGGCGAATCAGCCCCAGCATTTT.